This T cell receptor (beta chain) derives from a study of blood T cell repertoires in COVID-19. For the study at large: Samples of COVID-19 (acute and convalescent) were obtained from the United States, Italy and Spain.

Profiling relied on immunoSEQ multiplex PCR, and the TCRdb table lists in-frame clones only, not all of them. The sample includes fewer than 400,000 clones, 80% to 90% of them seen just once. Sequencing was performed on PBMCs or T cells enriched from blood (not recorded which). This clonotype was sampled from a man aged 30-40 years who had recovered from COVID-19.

CDR3 sequence (DNA): TGTGCCAGCAGCATAGGGGATAGCGGGGAGCTGTTTTTT. Protein product: CASSIGDSGELFF. V gene TRBV28 combines with J gene TRBJ2-2, with D tentatively TRBD1 (5 bases). This CDR3 comprises 13 residues. V was trimmed by 6 bases and J by 7 bases, leaving 12 bases between them. Germline-derived CDR1 and CDR2 are MDHEN and SYDVKM.